Below, 2 T cell receptor beta chains from the same sample are listed, as sequenced in a study of cytomegalovirus exposure and HLA in healthy donors. The study ran its PCR with 60 Vbeta and 13 Jbeta primers. Sequenced by immunoSEQ multiplex PCR; TCRdb stores in-frame clones only, minus some. The table records around 200,000 clones, 75% to 80% of them present only once. The sample was PBMCs. The receptors stem from a man between 18 and 29 years old in good health and CMV-seronegative.

The chain links TRBV30 to TRBJ1-5, with D possibly matching TRBD1 (6 bases). The V gene's germline CDR1 is GTSNPN and CDR2 SVGIG (reference sequence). The CDR3 totals 14 residues. V was clipped by 6 bases and J by 2 bases, with 14 bases between them. The CDR3 region has the DNA TGTGCCTGTGGGGCGGCAGGGGGCAATCAGCCCCAGCATTTT. It translates to CACGAAGGNQPQHF. The variable domain in full, with the rest retrieved from reference TRBV30 and TRBJ1-5, is SQTIHQWPATLVQPVGSPLSLECTVEGTSNPNLYWYRQAAGRGLQLLFYSVGIGQISSEVPQNLSASRPQDRQFILSSKKLLLSDSGFYLCACGAAGGNQPQHFGDGTRLSIL.

CDR3 loop: CASSFPTGEGEKLFF. In DNA form, the CDR3 reads TGTGCCAGCAGTTTCCCGACAGGGGAAGGAGAAAAACTGTTTTTT. The chain carries TRBV28 and TRBJ1-4; TRBD1 agrees at 8 bases. The CDR3 extends over 15 amino acids. Germline loops: CDR1 MDHEN, CDR2 SYDVKM. Trimming took 3 bases from V and 8 from J; bases not matched to a gene: 8.